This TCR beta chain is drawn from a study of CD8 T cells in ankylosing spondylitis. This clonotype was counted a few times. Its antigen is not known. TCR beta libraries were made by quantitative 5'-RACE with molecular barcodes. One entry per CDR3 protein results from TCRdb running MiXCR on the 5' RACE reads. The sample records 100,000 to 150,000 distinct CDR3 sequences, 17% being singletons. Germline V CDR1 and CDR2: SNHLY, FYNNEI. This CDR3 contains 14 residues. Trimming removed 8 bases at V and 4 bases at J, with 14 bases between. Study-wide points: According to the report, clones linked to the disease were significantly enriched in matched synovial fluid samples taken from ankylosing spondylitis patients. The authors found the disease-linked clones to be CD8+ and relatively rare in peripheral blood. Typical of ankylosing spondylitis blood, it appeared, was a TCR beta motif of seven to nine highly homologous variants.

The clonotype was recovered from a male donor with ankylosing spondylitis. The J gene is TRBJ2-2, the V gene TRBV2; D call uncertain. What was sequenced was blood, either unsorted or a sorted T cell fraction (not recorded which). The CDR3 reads CASFRAGGTGELFF. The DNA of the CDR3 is TGTGCCAGCTTTCGGGCAGGCGGCACCGGGGAGCTGTTTTTT.